The 14 T cell receptor beta chains below were found in one sample sequenced in a study of T cells after yellow fever vaccination. TCRdb redid the calling of the 5' RACE reads with MiXCR, one entry per CDR3 protein. The sample lists 360,000 or so distinct CDR3 sequences; more than 9% were seen once. Sample: PBMCs, taken on the day of the first yellow fever vaccination. These receptors all stem from a man between 18 and 29 years old who received the YFV17D yellow fever vaccine.

V is TRBV5-5 and J is TRBJ1-5; weak D call: TRBD1 (6 bases). The CDR3 extends over 14 amino acids. The V end lost 2 bases, the J end lost 4 bases, and 10 bases lay between the germline ends. Germline V gene lookup returns CDR1 SGHKS and CDR2 YYEKEE (reference sequence). The CDR3 sequence: CASSLRGANQPQHF. The CDR3, as DNA: TGTGCCAGCAGCTTACGGGGGGCGAATCAGCCCCAGCATTTT.

This clonotype was picked up a small number of times. The chain recombines TRBV5-1 with TRBJ2-3, with TRBD2 matching over 12 bases. The CDR3 has 18 amino acids. Germline V gene lookup returns CDR1 SGHRS and CDR2 YFSETQ. V shed 0 bases, J shed 3 bases, and the junction held 8 bases outside the gene matches. CDR3 amino acids: CASSLGPSGGAGTDTQYF. In DNA form, the CDR3 reads TGCGCCAGCAGCTTGGGTCCTAGCGGGGGGGCAGGGACAGATACGCAGTATTTT.

This clonotype came up a few times. The genes are TRBV4-1 and TRBJ2-7, with 8 bases aligning to TRBD1. The CDR3 extends over 14 amino acids. The trim removed 4 bases at V and 5 bases at J, leaving 7 bases unmatched. Germline lookup yields CDR1 MGHRA and CDR2 YSYEKL. For the CDR3, the DNA is TGCGCCAGCAGCCCACGTCAGGGGGCCCACGAGCAGTACTTC. Amino acids: CASSPRQGAHEQYF.

This clonotype has at least ten counts. CDR3 loop: CASSRGGRGNQPQHF. The CDR3 DNA reads as TGTGCCAGCAGCCGAGGGGGAAGAGGCAATCAGCCCCAGCATTTT. The genes are TRBV27 and TRBJ1-5; TRBD1 might be the D (6 bases). CDR3 length equals 15 residues. Between the trimmed V and J ends, which lost 6 bases and 2 bases, there was a span of 14 bases. CDR1 is MNHEY, CDR2 SMNVEV, per germline (reference sequence).

This clonotype was detected a few times. The J gene is TRBJ1-2, the V gene TRBV29-1; TRBD1 is a possible D gene (6 bases). CDR3 length: 11 amino acids. V gave up 6 bases and J gave up 7 bases, with 12 bases separating them. CDR1 and CDR2 from the germline V gene are SQVTM and ANQGSEA. CDR3 sequence (DNA): TGCAGCGTGGGACACTCGGGTGGCTACACCTTC. This translates into CSVGHSGGYTF.

This sequence joins TRBV6-1 and TRBJ1-5; D is unresolved. Germline V gene data show CDR1 as MNHNS and CDR2 as SASEGT. The CDR3 length is 18 residues. Trimming took off 2 bases at V and 6 bases at J, with 23 bases between the two ends. The chain's CDR3 is CASSETEGRHLWGQPQHF. The CDR3 DNA reads TGTGCCAGCAGTGAAACGGAGGGAAGACATCTATGGGGTCAGCCCCAGCATTTT.

This clonotype turned up a few times. The chain employs TRBV28 and TRBJ1-1; tentative D call: TRBD1 (5 bases). The V end lost 2 bases, the J end lost 4 bases, and 11 bases lay between the germline ends. The CDR3 is 14 residues long. Germline loops: CDR1 MDHEN, CDR2 SYDVKM. The CDR3 DNA reads as TGTGCCAGCAGTTTAGAGGGGTCCGGCACTGAAGCTTTCTTT. Its translation is CASSLEGSGTEAFF.

J is TRBJ2-2 and V is TRBV20-1; no firm D call. In germline, CDR1 is DFQATT, CDR2 SNEGSKA (reference sequence). With 1 base removed from V and 4 bases from J, the gap between germline ends came to 7 bases. The CDR3 has 13 amino acids. The CDR3 DNA reads as TGCAGTGCTAGAGCCGAAGCCACCGGGGAGCTGTTTTTT. Protein product: CSARAEATGELFF.

This clonotype showed up just a few times. The chain couples TRBV7-2 to TRBJ1-5, with TRBD1 identical over 9 bases. Germline values: CDR1 SGHTA, CDR2 FQGNSA. Trimming cost V 4 bases and J 3 bases; bases outside gene matches: 4. The CDR3 covers 15 residues. CDR3 DNA: TGTGCCAGCAGCTGGTACAGGGGGCTCAATCAGCCCCAGCATTTT. Translated, it gives CASSWYRGLNQPQHF.

V usage is TRBV12-3 or TRBV12-4 and J usage is TRBJ2-5; TRBD1 agrees at 7 bases. Unmatched junction bases numbered 6, after V lost 5 bases and J lost 3 bases. The CDR3 is 14 residues long. The CDR3 loop is CASSHTGQEETQYF. The CDR3 region has the DNA TGTGCCAGCAGTCATACAGGACAGGAAGAGACCCAGTACTTC.

This clonotype occurred a few times. The chain employs TRBV4-3 and TRBJ2-6; TRBD1 might be the D (5 bases). Germline CDR1 reads LGHNA; CDR2 reads YSLEER. Trimming shortened V by 1 base and J by 1 base, and 11 bases separated the two germline ends. The CDR3 runs 17 residues. The CDR3 DNA sequence: TGCGCCAGCAGCCAAGCCGCCAGGGCGTCTGGGGCCAACGTCCTGACTTTC. Translated: CASSQAARASGANVLTF.

The chain is built from TRBV28 and TRBJ2-7; possible D gene TRBD1, 5 bases. The CDR3 is made up of 13 amino acids. Per germline, CDR1 MDHEN and CDR2 SYDVKM. Trimming left V 5 bases short and J 3 bases short, with 11 bases between. CDR3 in DNA: TGTGCCAGCAGTAAAGACAGAAACTACGAGCAGTACGTC. Translating it yields CASSKDRNYEQYV.

V and J are TRBV5-1 and TRBJ2-3; D remains unclear. Germline CDR1 and CDR2: SGHRS and YFSETQ. The CDR3 is made up of 14 amino acids. Trimming shortened V by 4 bases and J by 3 bases, and 12 bases separated the two germline ends. CDR3 amino acids: CASSVRLGTDTQYF. CDR3 in DNA: TGCGCCAGCAGCGTTCGACTGGGAACAGATACGCAGTATTTT.

V usage is TRBV10-3 and J usage is TRBJ1-5; D may be TRBD1 (5 bases). Trimming cost V 3 bases and J 0 bases, with 21 bases left between them. CDR1 and CDR2 from the germline V gene are ENHRY and SYGVKD. The CDR3 is made up of 19 amino acids. This CDR3 reads CAISDRSSRGDYSNQPQHF. The CDR3, as DNA: TGTGCCATCAGTGATAGGAGCTCTCGGGGCGATTATAGCAATCAGCCCCAGCATTTT.